The entry that follows covers one T cell receptor beta chain sequence. Antigen unknown. The CDR3 covers 18 residues. Trimming cost V 3 bases and J 1 base; bases outside gene matches: 9. CDR1 is SGDLS, CDR2 YYNGEE, per germline. The data stem from a study of blood T cells in healthy people across ages. Study results and caveats: Long-lived donors had more naive CD4+ cells and higher diversity than aged donors. Donor CMV status, an unknown factor, possibly confounded changes in expanded clonotypes.

Together with a sample-barcoded 5' primer, a J-beta primer mix was included in a second PCR lasting roughly 7 to 11 cycles. Via MiXCR, TCRdb re-called the 5' RACE reads, giving one row per CDR3 protein. The table lists approximately 600,000 distinct CDR3 sequences, around 54% of them singletons. The chain recombines TRBV9 with TRBJ2-3; TRBD2 matches 12 bases. The sample comprised blood. The TCR was taken from a man in his fifties or sixties in good health. For the CDR3, the DNA is TGTGCCAGCAGCGCGACTAGCGGGGGCCTCTCTGGCACAGATACGCAGTATTTT. Translated: CASSATSGGLSGTDTQYF. Together with reference TRBV9 and TRBJ2-3, the CDR3 gives the full variable domain: DSGVTQTPKHLITATGQRVTLRCSPRSGDLSVYWYQQSLDQGLQFLIQYYNGEERAKGNILERFSAQQFPDLHSELNLSSLELGDSALYFCASSATSGGLSGTDTQYFGPGTRLTVL.